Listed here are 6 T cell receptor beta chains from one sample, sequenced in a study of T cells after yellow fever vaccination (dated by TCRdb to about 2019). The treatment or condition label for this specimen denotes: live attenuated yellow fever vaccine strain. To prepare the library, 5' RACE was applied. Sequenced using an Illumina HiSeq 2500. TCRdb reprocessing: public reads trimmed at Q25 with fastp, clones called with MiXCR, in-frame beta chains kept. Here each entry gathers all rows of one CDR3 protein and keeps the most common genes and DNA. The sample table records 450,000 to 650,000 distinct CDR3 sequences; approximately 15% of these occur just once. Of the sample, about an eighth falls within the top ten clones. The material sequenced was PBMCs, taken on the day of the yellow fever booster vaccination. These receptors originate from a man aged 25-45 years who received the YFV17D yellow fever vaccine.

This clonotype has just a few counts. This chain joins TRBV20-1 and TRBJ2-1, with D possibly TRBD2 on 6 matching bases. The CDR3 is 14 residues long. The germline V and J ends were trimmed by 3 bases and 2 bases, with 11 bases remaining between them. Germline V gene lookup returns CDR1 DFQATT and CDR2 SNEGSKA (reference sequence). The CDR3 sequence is CSASKRVPYNEQFF. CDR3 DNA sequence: TGCAGTGCTAGTAAGCGGGTGCCCTACAATGAGCAGTTCTTC.

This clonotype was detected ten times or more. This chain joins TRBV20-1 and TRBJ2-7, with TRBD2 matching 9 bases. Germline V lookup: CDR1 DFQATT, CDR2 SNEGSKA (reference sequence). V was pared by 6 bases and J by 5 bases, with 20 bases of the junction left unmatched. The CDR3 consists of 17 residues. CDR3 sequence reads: CSAAGNGGRATGHEQYF. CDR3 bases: TGCAGTGCAGCGGGGAACGGCGGGAGGGCCACAGGCCACGAGCAGTACTTC.

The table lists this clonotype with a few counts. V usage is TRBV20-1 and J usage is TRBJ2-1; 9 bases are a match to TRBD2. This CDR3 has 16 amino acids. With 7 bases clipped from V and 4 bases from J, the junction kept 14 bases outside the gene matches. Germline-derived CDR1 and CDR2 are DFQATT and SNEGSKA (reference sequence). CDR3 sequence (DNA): TGCAGTGTCATAGACCCGACTAGCGGAATATACAATGAGCAGTTCTTC. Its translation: CSVIDPTSGIYNEQFF.

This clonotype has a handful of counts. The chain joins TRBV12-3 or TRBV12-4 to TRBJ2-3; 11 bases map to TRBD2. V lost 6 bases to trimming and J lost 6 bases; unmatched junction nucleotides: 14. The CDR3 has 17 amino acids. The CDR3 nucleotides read TGTGCCAGCAGCCTTAGACTAGCGGGGAGGAAGGGGGATACGCAGTATTTT. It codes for CASSLRLAGRKGDTQYF.

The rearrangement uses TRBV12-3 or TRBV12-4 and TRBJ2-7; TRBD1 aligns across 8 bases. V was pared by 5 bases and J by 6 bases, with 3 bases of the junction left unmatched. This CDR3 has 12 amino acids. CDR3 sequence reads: CASSPTGGEQYF. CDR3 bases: TGTGCCAGCAGTCCCACAGGGGGCGAGCAGTACTTC.

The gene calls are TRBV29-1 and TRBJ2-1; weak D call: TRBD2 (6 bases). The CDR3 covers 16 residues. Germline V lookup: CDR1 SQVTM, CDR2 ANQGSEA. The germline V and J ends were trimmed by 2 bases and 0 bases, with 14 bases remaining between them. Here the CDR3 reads CSVENQAGRSYNEQFF. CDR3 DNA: TGCAGCGTTGAAAACCAAGCGGGTCGCTCCTACAATGAGCAGTTCTTC.